The rows below give T cell receptor beta chains drawn from one sample of a study of shared clonotypes between healthy human individuals. Clones were sequenced by immunoSEQ multiplex PCR, and TCRdb holds only the in-frame ones, with some missing. The sample records 1.6 million or so clones, 98% being singletons. The sequenced sample consisted of naive CD4+ T cells sorted from blood. The receptors originated from a man aged 30 to 39 in good health. The CDR3 runs from the conserved cysteine through the conserved F or W. The D gene is left open where the match is weak. Size values are once, few and many counts, or a class for expanded clones, and some rows have none.

TRBD1	.	TRBV7-9	12	TRBJ2-2	TGTGGTCCGGACAGGGGCGCCGGGGAGCTGTTTTTT	CGPDRGAGELFF
.	.	TRBV6-6	16	TRBJ2-1	TGTGCCAGCAGTTACCCCACCGGCAGGTCCTACAATGAGCAGTTCTTC	CASSYPTGRSYNEQFF
TRBD1	.	TRBV5-1	18	TRBJ2-5	TGCGCCAGCAGCTTTTTACCGGCAGGGGGCGCGATTACCGAGACCCAGTACTTC	CASSFLPAGGAITETQYF
TRBD2	.	TRBV19	14	TRBJ2-7	TGTGCCAGTAGGAAGCGGGAGGGTCCCTACGAGCAGTACTTC	CASRKREGPYEQYF
.	.	TRBV2	12	TRBJ2-7	TGTGCCAGCAGGAGCGACAGTCACGAGCAGTACTTC	CASRSDSHEQYF
.	.	TRBV13	13	TRBJ1-5	TGTGCCAGCAGCCGAGGGGGCAATCAGCCCCAGCATTTT	CASSRGGNQPQHF
.	.	TRBV18	16	TRBJ2-7	TGTGCCAGCTCACCATCACCGACAGGACCTCCCTACGAGCAGTACTTC	CASSPSPTGPPYEQYF
.	.	TRBV2	13	TRBJ2-5	TGTGCCAGCAGGGAGACAGGTGGAGAGACCCAGTACTTC	CASRETGGETQYF
.	.	TRBV28	15	TRBJ2-7	TGTGCCAGCAGCCGCGCCCCGACAGCGTCCTACGAGCAGTACTTC	CASSRAPTASYEQYF
TRBD1	.	TRBV5-1	15	TRBJ1-4	TGCGCCAGCAGCTCTACAGGGGCCGAGGGTGAAAAACTGTTTTTT	CASSSTGAEGEKLFF
.	.	TRBV7-2	15	TRBJ2-2	TGTGCCAGCAGCTTACCTACACTGAACACCGGGGAGCTGTTTTTT	CASSLPTLNTGELFF
.	.	TRBV6-5	15	TRBJ2-7	TGTGCCAGCAGCCCCCGCAGGGTTATCTGCTACGAGCAGTACTTC	CASSPRRVICYEQYF
.	.	TRBV19	15	TRBJ2-1	TGTGCCAGTAGTATAGACAGTCCCTACAACAATGAGCAGTTCTTC	CASSIDSPYNNEQFF
.	.	TRBV4-3	15	TRBJ2-7	TGCGCCAGCAGCCCAAGCGGCCAACTGGGCTACGAGCAGTACTTC	CASSPSGQLGYEQYF
TRBD2	once	TRBV10-3	15	TRBJ2-7	TGTGCCATCAGTACTAGCGGGGGTTTCTCCTACGAGCAGTACTTC	CAISTSGGFSYEQYF
.	.	TRBV6-6	15	TRBJ1-3	TGTGCCAGCAGTTATAACAGGGCCTCTGGAAACACCATATATTTT	CASSYNRASGNTIYF
.	.	TRBV10-3	12	TRBJ2-7	TGTGCCACCGGACCCTTCCCCTACGAGCAGTACTTC	CATGPFPYEQYF
TRBD1	.	TRBV11-2	13	TRBJ1-1	TGTGCCAGCAGCTCGGGACAGGGGGCTGGAGCTTTCTTT	CASSSGQGAGAFF
.	.	TRBV28	17	TRBJ2-7	TGTGCCAGCAGTTTATCGACCGGTTGGGGTCTCACCTACGAGCAGTACTTC	CASSLSTGWGLTYEQYF
TRBD1	.	TRBV28	14	TRBJ2-7	TGTGCCACGATCTCGGGACAGAGCTCCTACGAGCAGTACTTC	CATISGQSSYEQYF
.	.	TRBV29-1	13	TRBJ2-1	TGCAGCGTTGGGGAGTCGAGCTACAATGAGCAGTTCTTC	CSVGESSYNEQFF
TRBD2	once	TRBV29-1	15	TRBJ2-2	TGCAGCGCCGTCCTAGCGGGAGAATTGGACGGGGAGCTGTTTTTT	CSAVLAGELDGELFF
TRBD1	.	TRBV6-5	13	TRBJ2-2	TGTGCCAGCACGACAGGGTTTACCGGGGAGCTGTTTTTT	CASTTGFTGELFF
.	once	TRBV7-3	13	TRBJ1-1	TGTGCCAGCAGCTTAACTGGCGGCACTGAAGCTTTCTTT	CASSLTGGTEAFF
.	once	TRBV10-3	14	TRBJ1-1	TGTGCCATCAGTGAGAGGGCCCCAAACACTGAAGCTTTCTTT	CAISERAPNTEAFF
.	once	TRBV6-1	14	TRBJ1-1	TGTGCCCAAAAGGGAACAGGCCCGAACACTGAAGCTTTCTTT	CAQKGTGPNTEAFF